The clone carrying this T cell receptor (beta chain) turned up a few times. The data originate from a study of blood T cell repertoires in COVID-19. In the study overall: Acute and convalescent COVID-19 samples came from the United States, Italy and Spain.

J lost 5 bases, V lost 6 bases, and 4 bases had no gene match. This CDR3 contains 13 residues. CDR1 WNHNN and CDR2 SYGVQD come from the germline V gene (reference sequence). In the authors' workflow: Reference gene primer amplification gave nucleated cell count estimates. Sequenced by immunoSEQ multiplex PCR; TCRdb stores in-frame clones only, minus some. V, J and clone size were drawn from that table, and D and trimming were deduced from the DNA. The sample records 250,000 to 350,000 clones, about nine tenths being singletons. Material for sequencing was PBMCs or T cells enriched from blood (not recorded which). This chain links TRBV10-1 with TRBJ1-1; 9 bases agree with TRBD1. The TCR originated in a woman between 18 and 29 years old who had recovered from COVID-19. The CDR3 loop reads CASSRDRETEAFF. The CDR3 nucleotides are TGCGCCAGCAGCCGGGACAGGGAAACTGAAGCTTTCTTT.